This T cell receptor (beta chain) was observed in a study of T cell changes during pregnancy in multiple sclerosis. Some clones are missing from TCRdb's copy, which holds only in-frame ones; the method was immunoSEQ multiplex PCR. The sample includes around 100,000 clones, 92% seen only once; the top ten take 0.93%. This clone was picked up one time. Trimming cost V 3 bases and J 4 bases, with 10 bases left between them. Germline lookup yields CDR1 MNHEY and CDR2 SMNVEV (reference sequence). This CDR3 has 13 residues. The genes are TRBV27 and TRBJ2-7; a weak D match, TRBD2 (6 bases). The starting material was peripheral blood, obtained after pregnancy. The receptor was isolated from a female donor with multiple sclerosis, enrolled in a pregnancy study. CDR3 residues: CASSFVGTYEQYF. The CDR3 nucleotides are TGTGCCAGCAGTTTTGTCGGGACTTACGAGCAGTACTTC.